The 31 T cell receptor beta chains below were found in one sample sequenced in a study of early T cells in non-severe SARS-CoV-2 infection. TCRdb re-called the 5' RACE reads with MiXCR, one entry per CDR3 protein. The table lists approximately 70,000 distinct CDR3 sequences, approximately 13% of them singletons. What was sequenced was whole blood. These receptors were taken from an adult who was a healthcare worker with PCR-confirmed SARS-CoV-2 infection or an uninfected control (not recorded which).

The chain has TRBV27 and TRBJ2-2; D ambiguous. The CDR3 extends over 14 amino acids. Germline V gives CDR1 MNHEY, CDR2 SMNVEV (reference sequence). Trimming pared 4 bases from V and 4 bases from J, leaving 10 bases between. The CDR3 sequence: CASSYGPGTGELFF. The DNA of the CDR3 is TGTGCCAGCAGTTACGGGCCGGGCACCGGGGAGCTGTTTTTT.

This clonotype came up a few times. The rearrangement joins TRBV6-6 to TRBJ2-7; 12 nucleotides align to TRBD2. CDR3 size: 16 residues. The V segment lost 6 bases and the J segment 2 bases; nucleotides outside the gene matches: 8. Germline loops: CDR1 MNHNY, CDR2 SVGAGI (reference sequence). The CDR3 nucleotides read TGTGCCAGCAGCCGGAACGGACTAGCGGGGACCTACGAGCAGTACTTC. It translates to CASSRNGLAGTYEQYF.

At least ten counts were recorded for this clonotype. The chain recombines TRBV3-1 with TRBJ1-1, with unresolved D. This CDR3 region has 13 residues. Germline lookup yields CDR1 LGHDT and CDR2 YNNKEL (reference sequence). The V and J ends lost 5 bases and 0 bases respectively, with 7 bases between them. The CDR3 sequence is CASSYNMNTEAFF. Written as DNA, the CDR3 is TGTGCCAGCAGCTACAATATGAACACTGAAGCTTTCTTT.

This clonotype was seen repeatedly, ten times or more. The chain joins TRBV29-1 to TRBJ2-1; the D is unclear. V was pared by 6 bases and J by 7 bases, with 19 bases between. The CDR3 is made up of 14 amino acids. Germline lookup yields CDR1 SQVTM and CDR2 ANQGSEA. CDR3 region: CSVPGSVARNEQFF. CDR3 nucleotides: TGCAGCGTGCCAGGCTCAGTAGCAAGGAATGAGCAGTTCTTC.

This clonotype showed up many times. The chain combines TRBV10-3 with TRBJ2-1; 15 bases agree with TRBD2. The V gene's germline CDR1 is ENHRY and CDR2 SYGVKD. The trim removed 10 bases at V and 3 bases at J, leaving 7 bases unmatched. CDR3 size: 16 residues. The CDR3 DNA follows: TGTGCCACTGCCGGGACTAGCGGGGGGCTCTACAATGAGCAGTTCTTC. This encodes CATAGTSGGLYNEQFF.

This clonotype was detected ten times or more. V is TRBV6-5 and J is TRBJ1-3, with D unclear. The CDR3 covers 12 residues. Trimming pared 7 bases from V and 0 bases from J, leaving 4 bases between. Germline V gene sequence: CDR1 MNHEY, CDR2 SVGAGI. DNA for the CDR3: TGTGCCAGCAAGTCCTCTGGAAACACCATATATTTT. Encoded protein: CASKSSGNTIYF.

This clonotype has just a few counts. The V call is TRBV29-1, the J call TRBJ2-1; tentative D call: TRBD1 (6 bases). From germline, CDR1 is SQVTM and CDR2 ANQGSEA. The V end was cut by 7 bases, the J end by 8 bases, with 18 bases between. The CDR3 has 13 residues. The CDR3 coding sequence is TGCAGCGGGTGGGACATCCAAAGGGATGAGCAGTTCTTC. Encoded protein: CSGWDIQRDEQFF.

The V call is TRBV10-1, the J call TRBJ2-1; D is undetermined. The germline V and J ends were trimmed by 10 bases and 5 bases, with 15 bases remaining between them. This CDR3 has 13 amino acids. Germline V gene sequence: CDR1 WNHNN, CDR2 SYGVQD (reference sequence). The CDR3 DNA reads TGCGCCACCTCCTTGACCCTCGACAATGAGCAGTTCTTC. Amino acids: CATSLTLDNEQFF.

V usage is TRBV2 and J usage is TRBJ2-1; D assignment may be TRBD1 or TRBD2 (5 bases each). The length of the CDR3 is 14 residues. V dropped 4 bases and J dropped 6 bases, with 13 bases sitting between them. Germline-derived CDR1 and CDR2 are SNHLY and FYNNEI. The CDR3 sequence: CASSAHERGNEQFF. In nucleotides, the CDR3 is TGTGCCAGCAGTGCACACGAGAGGGGCAATGAGCAGTTCTTC. Using reference TRBV2 and TRBJ2-1 for the parts outside the CDR3, the full variable domain is EPEVTQTPSHQVTQMGQEVILRCVPISNHLYFYWYRQILGQKVEFLVSFYNNEISEKSEIFDDQFSVERPDGSNFTLKIRSTKLEDSAMYFCASSAHERGNEQFFGPGTRLTVL.

The CDR3 sequence: CASSLPGERGEKLFF. For the CDR3, the DNA is TGTGCCAGCAGCTTACCAGGGGAGCGCGGAGAAAAACTGTTTTTT. The chain uses TRBV7-9 and TRBJ1-4; D perhaps matches TRBD1 (6 bases). The germline V gene encodes CDR1 SEHNR and CDR2 FQNEAQ (reference sequence). The V end was cut by 2 bases, the J end by 8 bases, with 15 bases between. This CDR3 is 15 amino acids long.

This clonotype was counted ten times or more. This sequence joins TRBV20-1 and TRBJ1-6; maybe TRBD1 (5 bases). V was cut by 3 bases and J by 7 bases, with 19 bases left in between. The CDR3 length is 16 residues. The V gene's germline CDR1 is DFQATT and CDR2 SNEGSKA (reference sequence). CDR3 in DNA: TGCAGTGCTAGCCCAAAGGTGGGACCCCGCAATTCACCCCTCCACTTT. Encoded protein: CSASPKVGPRNSPLHF.

This clonotype was seen many times. The chain is built from TRBV20-1 and TRBJ2-1; D possibly uses TRBD1 or TRBD2 (5 bases each). Between the trimmed V and J ends, which lost 6 bases and 1 base, there was a span of 16 bases. The V gene's germline CDR1 is DFQATT and CDR2 SNEGSKA (reference sequence). The CDR3 is 15 amino acids. The CDR3 protein is CSATGDGDSYNEQFF. DNA for the CDR3: TGCAGTGCCACCGGGGACGGGGATTCCTACAATGAGCAGTTCTTC.

This clonotype was picked up a small number of times. V is TRBV5-1 and J is TRBJ2-6; D remains ambiguous. The CDR3 length is 14 residues. Trimming stripped 0 bases from V and 10 bases from J, with 11 bases between. The germline gives CDR1 SGHRS, CDR2 YFSETQ. The CDR3 region is CASSLDPGYNVLTF. The CDR3 DNA is TGCGCCAGCAGCTTGGACCCAGGTTATAACGTCCTGACTTTC.

This clonotype has ten or more counts. The V gene is TRBV2, the J gene TRBJ2-1; D not resolved. V lost 4 bases, J lost 3 bases, and 13 bases lay in between. CDR1 and CDR2 (germline): SNHLY, FYNNEI. This CDR3 has 15 residues. The CDR3 spells CASSVIRRVYNEQFF. The CDR3 region has the DNA TGTGCCAGCAGTGTCATCAGGCGCGTCTACAATGAGCAGTTCTTC.

The chain carries TRBV29-1 and TRBJ2-5; TRBD2 aligns across 11 bases. After removal of 4 bases from V and 4 bases from J, the junction contained 5 bases not matched to a gene. The CDR3 is 14 amino acids. Germline values: CDR1 SQVTM, CDR2 ANQGSEA. For the CDR3, the DNA is TGCAGCGTTGTTAGCGGGAGGGCCGGAGAGACCCAGTACTTC. Its protein product is CSVVSGRAGETQYF.

This clonotype was detected a few times. The J gene is TRBJ2-3, the V gene TRBV4-1; D uncertain. Germline CDR1 and CDR2: MGHRA and YSYEKL. The CDR3 totals 14 residues. V was trimmed by 0 bases and J by 6 bases, leaving 10 bases between them. The CDR3 spells CASSQDIVGDTQYF. The CDR3 DNA reads as TGCGCCAGCAGCCAAGATATTGTTGGGGATACGCAGTATTTT.

Ten or more counts support this clonotype. The V call is TRBV6-2 or TRBV6-3, the J call TRBJ2-1; the match to TRBD2 covers 13 bases. The CDR3 is 18 residues long. Per the germline V gene, CDR1 is MNHEY and CDR2 is SVGEGT. Germline trimming cut 4 bases from V and 0 bases from J; bases unmatched to any gene: 6. CDR3 residues: CASSFGTSGVSSYNEQFF. Here the CDR3 DNA reads TGTGCCAGCAGTTTCGGGACTAGCGGGGTTAGCTCCTACAATGAGCAGTTCTTC.

This clonotype was counted many times. The chain is built from TRBV30 and TRBJ1-1, with 7 bases lining up with TRBD1. The CDR3 runs 14 residues. The V gene's germline CDR1 is GTSNPN and CDR2 SVGIG (reference sequence). J gave up 7 bases and V 2 bases, and 10 bases lay outside the gene matches. The CDR3 DNA reads as TGTGCCTGGAGTCCAGCCACAGGGGTGAATGAAGCTTTCTTT. Protein: CAWSPATGVNEAFF. Supplemented by reference TRBV30 and TRBJ1-1, the full variable domain reads SQTIHQWPATLVQPVGSPLSLECTVEGTSNPNLYWYRQAAGRGLQLLFYSVGIGQISSEVPQNLSASRPQDRQFILSSKKLLLSDSGFYLCAWSPATGVNEAFFGQGTRLTVV.

This clonotype was picked up many times. This rearrangement joins TRBV29-1 to TRBJ2-1, with 9 bases lining up with TRBD1. Germline V gives CDR1 SQVTM, CDR2 ANQGSEA. Germline trimming cut 5 bases from V and 10 bases from J; bases unmatched to any gene: 9. The CDR3 has 13 amino acids. This CDR3 is CSVTGTGISEQFF. The CDR3 nucleotides read TGCAGCGTTACCGGGACAGGGATTTCGGAGCAGTTCTTC.

This chain connects TRBV12-3 or TRBV12-4 to TRBJ2-7; no firm D call. CDR3 length: 11 amino acids. Between the trimmed V and J ends, which lost 6 bases and 3 bases, there was a span of 6 bases. CDR3 sequence reads: CASRKNYEQYF. The CDR3 DNA is TGTGCCAGCAGGAAGAACTACGAGCAGTACTTC.

This clonotype was recorded many times. This chain joins TRBV28 and TRBJ2-4; a weak D match, TRBD2 (7 bases). Germline assignment: CDR1 MDHEN and CDR2 SYDVKM. CDR3 length: 12 residues. The V end was cut by 11 bases, the J end by 6 bases, with 14 bases between. CDR3 region: CAAGGQGNIQYF. The CDR3 DNA reads TGTGCCGCCGGGGGGCAGGGAAACATTCAGTACTTC.

This clonotype has ten or more counts. V gene TRBV6-2 or TRBV6-3 combines with J gene TRBJ1-1; no firm D call. The CDR3 extends over 14 amino acids. Trimming shortened V by 6 bases and J by 6 bases, and 17 bases separated the two germline ends. Germline CDR1 is MNHEY and CDR2 is SVGEGT. CDR3 sequence: CASSPSTSSAEAFF. CDR3 sequence (DNA): TGTGCCAGCAGCCCTTCGACATCTTCGGCTGAAGCTTTCTTT.

Ten or more counts support this clonotype. The DNA for the CDR3 is TGTGCCACCAGTGATCCCCGGGACTCGACCTACGAGCAGTACTTC. Translated: CATSDPRDSTYEQYF. This rearrangement joins TRBV24-1 to TRBJ2-7; a possible D gene is TRBD2 (6 bases). The CDR3 totals 15 residues. The germline gives CDR1 KGHDR, CDR2 SFDVKD. Between the trimmed V and J ends, which lost 3 bases and 2 bases, there was a span of 13 bases.

A word on this clonotype: A much bigger clone sits one base away, suggesting this may be a read error. The chain recombines TRBV9 with TRBJ2-1, with 9 nucleotides matching TRBD2. Matching the DNA end better, TRBJ2-7 makes the J call doubtful. This CDR3 has 15 amino acids. Germline V gene lookup returns CDR1 SGDLS and CDR2 YYNGEE. The CDR3 DNA follows: TGTGCCAGCAGCACTCAACTAGCGGGTTACAATGAGCAGTACTTC. As protein: CASSTQLAGYNEQYF.

At least ten counts were recorded for this clonotype. The chain uses TRBV7-9 and TRBJ1-1; TRBD1 agrees at 9 bases. J lost 1 base, V lost 2 bases, and 5 bases had no gene match. Looked up from germline, CDR1 is SEHNR and CDR2 is FQNEAQ (reference sequence). The CDR3 has 16 residues. CDR3 nucleotides: TGTGCCAGCAGCTTAATCCCGGGACAGGGGAACACTGAAGCTTTCTTT. Residues: CASSLIPGQGNTEAFF.

The rearrangement uses TRBV25-1 and TRBJ2-3; 7 positions match TRBD1. J was trimmed by 1 base and V by 1 base; bases with no gene match: 2. Germline V lookup: CDR1 MGHDK, CDR2 SYGVNS. The CDR3 runs to 15 residues. The CDR3 here is CASSELGTGTDTQYF. The CDR3 DNA reads TGTGCCAGCAGTGAATTGGGGACAGGCACAGATACGCAGTATTTT.

This chain uses TRBV6-5 with TRBJ2-1, with 9 bases matching TRBD2. With V trimmed by 7 bases and J by 9 bases, 16 bases remained unmatched. Germline CDR1 MNHEY, CDR2 SVGAGI. CDR3 length: 16 residues. The DNA for the CDR3 is TGTGCCAGCAACAGGGGTAGCGGGGGTCGCTTCGGTGAGCAGTTCTTC. Encoded protein: CASNRGSGGRFGEQFF.

In its sample, this clonotype was seen many times. The J gene is TRBJ2-3, the V gene TRBV7-2; a weak D match, TRBD1 (6 bases). The CDR3 covers 14 residues. V lost 5 bases and J 3 bases, leaving 12 bases between the germline ends. The germline gives CDR1 SGHTA, CDR2 FQGNSA. CDR3 loop: CASSLYRDTDTQYF. The CDR3 DNA reads as TGTGCCAGCAGCCTATACAGGGATACAGATACGCAGTATTTT.

Many counts were recorded for this clonotype. The chain joins TRBV3-1 to TRBJ2-3; D ambiguous. This CDR3 is built from 13 residues. Per the germline V gene, CDR1 is LGHDT and CDR2 is YNNKEL (reference sequence). The V and J ends lost 1 base and 4 bases respectively, with 6 bases between them. The CDR3 DNA reads as TGTGCCAGCAGCCAAGCATCGGCAGATACGCAGTATTTT. The encoded protein is CASSQASADTQYF.

This clonotype showed up many times. The V gene is TRBV7-2, the J gene TRBJ1-5; a possible D gene is TRBD1 (6 bases). V dropped 2 bases and J dropped 1 base, with 9 bases sitting between them. The CDR3 consists of 15 residues. Looked up from germline, CDR1 is SGHTA and CDR2 is FQGNSA. CDR3 in DNA: TGTGCCAGCAGCTTATGGGGGGCAAGCAATCAGCCCCAGCATTTT. This codes for CASSLWGASNQPQHF.

This clonotype was seen ten or more times. It is unclear where the CDR3 begins or ends on the DNA, so no DNA is shown, and the CDR3 is as TCRdb lists it. The chain combines TRBV27 with TRBJ1-5; the D call in the table, TRBD1, was not verified against the DNA. The CDR3 spans 14 residues, counting both ends. Germline V gene lookup returns CDR1 MNHEY and CDR2 SMNVEV (reference sequence). The CDR3 is CASSSSPIYQPQHF.